One sample yielded the 5 T cell receptor beta chains listed below, sequenced in a study of T cells in Graves' hyperthyroidism and ophthalmopathy. It was RNA transcripts that yielded the amplified TCR beta CDR3 regions. When the TCR CDR3 underwent first-round RT-PCR, the HTBI primer set was used. From the multiplex PCR reads, TCRdb called clonotypes with MiXCR, one entry per CDR3 protein. This sample has about 560,000 distinct CDR3 sequences; 40% to 55% occur once, and the top ten carry about 7.8%. The sample taken for sequencing was peripheral blood or thyroid tissue (not recorded which). Receptors were obtained from a woman between 18 and 29 years old with Graves' hyperthyroidism.

This clonotype showed up just a few times. This sequence joins TRBV6-1 and TRBJ1-2; D unresolved. Trimming stripped 3 bases from V and 4 bases from J, with 9 bases between. Per the germline V gene, CDR1 is MNHNS and CDR2 is SASEGT. The length of the CDR3 is 13 residues. CDR3 nucleotides: TGTGCCAGCAGTGACGTCAGCGTCTATGGCTACACCTTC. Its translation: CASSDVSVYGYTF.

The chain has TRBV10-3 and TRBJ2-3; no firm D call. Germline V gives CDR1 ENHRY, CDR2 SYGVKD. Between the trimmed V and J ends, which lost 7 bases and 6 bases, there was a span of 14 bases. This CDR3 has 13 residues. CDR3 DNA: TGTGCCATCAATGATCCCCCCGCGGATACGCAGTATTTT. Its translation: CAINDPPADTQYF.

There are a few counts of this clonotype. This sequence joins TRBV29-1 and TRBJ1-1, with no clear D. Germline lookup yields CDR1 SQVTM and CDR2 ANQGSEA. The V end lost 8 bases, the J end lost 1 base, and 8 bases lay between the germline ends. The length of the CDR3 is 11 residues. This CDR3 reads CSLTPNTEAFF. CDR3 in DNA: TGCAGCTTGACCCCGAACACTGAAGCTTTCTTT.

The V call is TRBV7-9, the J call TRBJ2-7; the D is unclear. Trimming left V 4 bases short and J 1 base short, with 8 bases between. Per germline, CDR1 SEHNR and CDR2 FQNEAQ (reference sequence). The CDR3 covers 13 residues. CDR3 bases: TGTGCCAGCAGCTGTACACCATCCTACGAGCAGTACTTC. Its protein is CASSCTPSYEQYF.

The chain carries TRBV7-6 and TRBJ1-4, with TRBD1 as a possible D gene (6 bases). The CDR3 runs to 13 residues. Trimming pared 2 bases from V and 8 bases from J, leaving 9 bases between. Germline V gene data show CDR1 as SGHVS and CDR2 as FNYEAQ. The CDR3, as DNA: TGTGCCAGCAGCTTACGGCAGGGGGAAAAACTGTTTTTT. Translating it yields CASSLRQGEKLFF.